These 6 T cell receptor beta chains originate from one sample sequenced in a study of Ad26.COV2.S vaccination and SARS-CoV-2 variants. As for treatment: some 20 received Ad26.COV2.S at low or high dose, single or two shots; about five received placebo; per-sample allocation not given. All samples were drawn on day 63, counting from the first vaccine or placebo injection. Repertoires were generated with immunoSEQ multiplex PCR, while TCRdb's copy carries only in-frame clones and drops some. The sample shows more than 250,000 clones, 70% to 90% of them seen only once. The sample here was peripheral blood, taken in a trial of Ad26.COV2.S vaccine versus placebo. The receptors were gathered from a person aged 18-65 years who received the Ad26.COV2.S COVID-19 vaccine or a placebo.

The CDR3 sequence: CASSPSIQGLEQFF. The DNA for the CDR3 is TGTGCCAGCAGCCCGTCTATACAGGGGCTTGAGCAGTTCTTC. This rearrangement joins TRBV7-9 to TRBJ2-1, with 7 bases matching TRBD1. The CDR3 is 14 residues long. CDR1 and CDR2 (germline): SEHNR, FQNEAQ (reference sequence). Germline trimming cut 5 bases from V and 9 bases from J; bases unmatched to any gene: 10. Together with reference TRBV7-9 and TRBJ2-1, the CDR3 gives the full variable domain: DTGVSQNPRHKITKRGQNVTFRCDPISEHNRLYWYRQTLGQGPEFLTYFQNEAQLEKSRLLSDRFSAERPKGSFSTLEIQRTEQGDSAMYLCASSPSIQGLEQFFGPGTRLTVL.

The V and J genes are TRBV20-1 and TRBJ1-5, with D possibly TRBD1 on 6 matching bases. The CDR3 is 14 residues long. Germline values: CDR1 DFQATT, CDR2 SNEGSKA (reference sequence). Trimming left V 3 bases short and J 0 bases short, with 9 bases between. CDR3 loop: CSASTGNSNQPQHF. The CDR3 nucleotides read TGCAGTGCTAGTACAGGGAATAGCAATCAGCCCCAGCATTTT.

V gene TRBV25-1 combines with J gene TRBJ1-4; no clear D. The CDR3 extends over 14 amino acids. The germline V gene has CDR1 MGHDK and CDR2 SYGVNS. With 3 bases removed from V and 7 bases from J, the gap between germline ends came to 12 bases. The CDR3 sequence is CASSDQWASEKLFF. CDR3 nucleotide sequence: TGTGCCAGCAGTGATCAATGGGCATCTGAAAAACTGTTTTTT.

This CDR3 reads CASSGQGPGELFF. CDR3 nucleotides: TGTGCCAGCAGTGGACAGGGCCCCGGGGAGCTGTTTTTT. This chain connects TRBV25-1 to TRBJ2-2; TRBD1 agrees at 7 bases. The CDR3 sequence is 13 residues long. V shed 4 bases and J 6 bases; nucleotides not matched to a gene: 2. Germline CDR1 reads MGHDK; CDR2 reads SYGVNS.

The J gene is TRBJ1-1, the V gene TRBV5-1; D is unclear. Germline-derived CDR1 and CDR2 are SGHRS and YFSETQ. The CDR3 loop spans 13 amino acids. V dropped 3 bases and J dropped 1 base, with 7 bases sitting between them. CDR3 in DNA: TGCGCCAGCAGCTCTCTCCAGAACACTGAAGCTTTCTTT. As protein: CASSSLQNTEAFF.

This clone appeared once. J is TRBJ1-3 and V is TRBV11-2; D gene uncertain. Germline V CDR1 and CDR2: SGHAT, FQNNGV. Trimming shortened V by 4 bases and J by 4 bases, and 8 bases separated the two germline ends. The CDR3 runs to 13 residues. CDR3 sequence (DNA): TGTGCCAGCAGCTGGTCGGCCGGAAACACCATATATTTT. Translated: CASSWSAGNTIYF.